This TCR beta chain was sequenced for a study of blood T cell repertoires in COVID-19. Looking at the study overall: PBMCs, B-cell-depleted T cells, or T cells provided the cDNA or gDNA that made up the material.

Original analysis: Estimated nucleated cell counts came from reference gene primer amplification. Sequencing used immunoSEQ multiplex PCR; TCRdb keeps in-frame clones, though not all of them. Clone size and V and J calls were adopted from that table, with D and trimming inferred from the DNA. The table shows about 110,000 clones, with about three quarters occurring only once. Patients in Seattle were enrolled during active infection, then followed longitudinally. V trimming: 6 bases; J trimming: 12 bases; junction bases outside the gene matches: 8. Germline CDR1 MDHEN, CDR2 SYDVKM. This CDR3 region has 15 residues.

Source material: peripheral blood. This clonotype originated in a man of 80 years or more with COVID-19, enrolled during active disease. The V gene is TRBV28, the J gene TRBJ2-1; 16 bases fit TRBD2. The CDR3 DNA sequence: TGTGCCAGCAGATCCGGGACTAGCGGGAGGGCCGGGCAGTTCTTC. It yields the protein CASRSGTSGRAGQFF.